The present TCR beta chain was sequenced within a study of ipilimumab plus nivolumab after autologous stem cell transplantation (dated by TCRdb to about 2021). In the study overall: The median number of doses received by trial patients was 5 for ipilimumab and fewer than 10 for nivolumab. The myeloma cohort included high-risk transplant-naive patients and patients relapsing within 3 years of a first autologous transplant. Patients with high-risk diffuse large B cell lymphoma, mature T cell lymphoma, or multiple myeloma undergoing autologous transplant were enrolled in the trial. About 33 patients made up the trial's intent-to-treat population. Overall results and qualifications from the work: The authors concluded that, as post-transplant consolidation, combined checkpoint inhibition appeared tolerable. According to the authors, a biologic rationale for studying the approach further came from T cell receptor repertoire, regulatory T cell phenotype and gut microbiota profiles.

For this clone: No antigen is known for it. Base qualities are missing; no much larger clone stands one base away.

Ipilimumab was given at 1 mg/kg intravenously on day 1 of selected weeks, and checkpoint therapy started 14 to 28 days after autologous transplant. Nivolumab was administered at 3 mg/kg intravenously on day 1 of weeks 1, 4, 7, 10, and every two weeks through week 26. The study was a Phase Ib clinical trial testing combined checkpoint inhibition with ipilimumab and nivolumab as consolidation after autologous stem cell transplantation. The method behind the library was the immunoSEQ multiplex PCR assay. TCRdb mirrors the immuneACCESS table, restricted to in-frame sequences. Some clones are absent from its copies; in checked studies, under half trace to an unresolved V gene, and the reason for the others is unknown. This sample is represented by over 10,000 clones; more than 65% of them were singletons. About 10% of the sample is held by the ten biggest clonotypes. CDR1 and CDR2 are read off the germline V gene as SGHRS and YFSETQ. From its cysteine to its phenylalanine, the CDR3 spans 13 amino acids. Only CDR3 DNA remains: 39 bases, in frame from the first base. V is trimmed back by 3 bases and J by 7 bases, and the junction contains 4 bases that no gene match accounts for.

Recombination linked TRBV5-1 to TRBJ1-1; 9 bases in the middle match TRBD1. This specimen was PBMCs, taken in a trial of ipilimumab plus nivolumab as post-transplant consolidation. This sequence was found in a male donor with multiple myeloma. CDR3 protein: CASSWTGVNEAFF. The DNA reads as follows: TGCGCCAGCAGCTGGACAGGGGTAAATGAAGCTTTCTTT.